This T cell receptor beta chain was captured by sequencing in a study of graft-versus-host responses after intestinal transplantation. Study-level information: Induction with anti-thymocyte globulin, then tacrolimus and steroids for about 3 years, was given to all recipients. Findings of the study overall: Some patients had graft-donor T cell macrochimerism, and their allografts showed high graft-versus-host to host-versus-graft clonal ratios. GvH clones appeared in recipient marrow, some first in ileum or blood.

About this clone itself: Its antigen is unidentified.

The protocol was immunoSEQ multiplex PCR, while the TCRdb copy is restricted to in-frame clones and leaves out a portion. The sample lists tens of thousands of clones; about four fifths were seen once. This CDR3 has 13 amino acids. The V end was cut by 8 bases, the J end by 4 bases, with 14 bases between. Germline CDR1 and CDR2: LNHNV and YYDKDF (reference sequence). The genes are TRBV15 and TRBJ1-2; D may be TRBD1 (5 bases). The source of this sequence is a human donor who received an intestinal transplant. Sequences were derived from unstimulated CD8+ T cells sorted from spleen or lymph node cells, sampled before intestinal transplant. CDR3 amino acids: CATSDGASYGYTF. In nucleotides, the CDR3 is TGTGCCACCTCCGATGGGGCTTCCTATGGCTACACCTTC.